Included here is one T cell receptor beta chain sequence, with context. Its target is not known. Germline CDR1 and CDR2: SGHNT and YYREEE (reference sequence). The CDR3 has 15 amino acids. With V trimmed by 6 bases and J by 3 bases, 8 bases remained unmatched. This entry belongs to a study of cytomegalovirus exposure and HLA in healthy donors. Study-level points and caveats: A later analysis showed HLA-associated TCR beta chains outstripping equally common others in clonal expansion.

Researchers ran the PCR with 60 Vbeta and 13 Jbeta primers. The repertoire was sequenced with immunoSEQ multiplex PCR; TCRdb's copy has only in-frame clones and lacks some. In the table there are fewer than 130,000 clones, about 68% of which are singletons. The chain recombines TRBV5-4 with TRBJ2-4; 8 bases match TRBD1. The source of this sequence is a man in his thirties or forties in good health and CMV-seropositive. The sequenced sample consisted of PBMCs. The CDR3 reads CASTRDRSDKNIQYF. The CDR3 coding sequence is TGTGCCAGCACCCGGGACAGGTCAGACAAAAACATTCAGTACTTC. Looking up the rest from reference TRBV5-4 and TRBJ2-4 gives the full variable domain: ETGVTQSPTHLIKTRGQQVTLRCSSQSGHNTVSWYQQALGQGPQFIFQYYREEENGRGNFPPRFSGLQFPNYSSELNVNALELDDSALYLCASTRDRSDKNIQYFGAGTRLSVL.